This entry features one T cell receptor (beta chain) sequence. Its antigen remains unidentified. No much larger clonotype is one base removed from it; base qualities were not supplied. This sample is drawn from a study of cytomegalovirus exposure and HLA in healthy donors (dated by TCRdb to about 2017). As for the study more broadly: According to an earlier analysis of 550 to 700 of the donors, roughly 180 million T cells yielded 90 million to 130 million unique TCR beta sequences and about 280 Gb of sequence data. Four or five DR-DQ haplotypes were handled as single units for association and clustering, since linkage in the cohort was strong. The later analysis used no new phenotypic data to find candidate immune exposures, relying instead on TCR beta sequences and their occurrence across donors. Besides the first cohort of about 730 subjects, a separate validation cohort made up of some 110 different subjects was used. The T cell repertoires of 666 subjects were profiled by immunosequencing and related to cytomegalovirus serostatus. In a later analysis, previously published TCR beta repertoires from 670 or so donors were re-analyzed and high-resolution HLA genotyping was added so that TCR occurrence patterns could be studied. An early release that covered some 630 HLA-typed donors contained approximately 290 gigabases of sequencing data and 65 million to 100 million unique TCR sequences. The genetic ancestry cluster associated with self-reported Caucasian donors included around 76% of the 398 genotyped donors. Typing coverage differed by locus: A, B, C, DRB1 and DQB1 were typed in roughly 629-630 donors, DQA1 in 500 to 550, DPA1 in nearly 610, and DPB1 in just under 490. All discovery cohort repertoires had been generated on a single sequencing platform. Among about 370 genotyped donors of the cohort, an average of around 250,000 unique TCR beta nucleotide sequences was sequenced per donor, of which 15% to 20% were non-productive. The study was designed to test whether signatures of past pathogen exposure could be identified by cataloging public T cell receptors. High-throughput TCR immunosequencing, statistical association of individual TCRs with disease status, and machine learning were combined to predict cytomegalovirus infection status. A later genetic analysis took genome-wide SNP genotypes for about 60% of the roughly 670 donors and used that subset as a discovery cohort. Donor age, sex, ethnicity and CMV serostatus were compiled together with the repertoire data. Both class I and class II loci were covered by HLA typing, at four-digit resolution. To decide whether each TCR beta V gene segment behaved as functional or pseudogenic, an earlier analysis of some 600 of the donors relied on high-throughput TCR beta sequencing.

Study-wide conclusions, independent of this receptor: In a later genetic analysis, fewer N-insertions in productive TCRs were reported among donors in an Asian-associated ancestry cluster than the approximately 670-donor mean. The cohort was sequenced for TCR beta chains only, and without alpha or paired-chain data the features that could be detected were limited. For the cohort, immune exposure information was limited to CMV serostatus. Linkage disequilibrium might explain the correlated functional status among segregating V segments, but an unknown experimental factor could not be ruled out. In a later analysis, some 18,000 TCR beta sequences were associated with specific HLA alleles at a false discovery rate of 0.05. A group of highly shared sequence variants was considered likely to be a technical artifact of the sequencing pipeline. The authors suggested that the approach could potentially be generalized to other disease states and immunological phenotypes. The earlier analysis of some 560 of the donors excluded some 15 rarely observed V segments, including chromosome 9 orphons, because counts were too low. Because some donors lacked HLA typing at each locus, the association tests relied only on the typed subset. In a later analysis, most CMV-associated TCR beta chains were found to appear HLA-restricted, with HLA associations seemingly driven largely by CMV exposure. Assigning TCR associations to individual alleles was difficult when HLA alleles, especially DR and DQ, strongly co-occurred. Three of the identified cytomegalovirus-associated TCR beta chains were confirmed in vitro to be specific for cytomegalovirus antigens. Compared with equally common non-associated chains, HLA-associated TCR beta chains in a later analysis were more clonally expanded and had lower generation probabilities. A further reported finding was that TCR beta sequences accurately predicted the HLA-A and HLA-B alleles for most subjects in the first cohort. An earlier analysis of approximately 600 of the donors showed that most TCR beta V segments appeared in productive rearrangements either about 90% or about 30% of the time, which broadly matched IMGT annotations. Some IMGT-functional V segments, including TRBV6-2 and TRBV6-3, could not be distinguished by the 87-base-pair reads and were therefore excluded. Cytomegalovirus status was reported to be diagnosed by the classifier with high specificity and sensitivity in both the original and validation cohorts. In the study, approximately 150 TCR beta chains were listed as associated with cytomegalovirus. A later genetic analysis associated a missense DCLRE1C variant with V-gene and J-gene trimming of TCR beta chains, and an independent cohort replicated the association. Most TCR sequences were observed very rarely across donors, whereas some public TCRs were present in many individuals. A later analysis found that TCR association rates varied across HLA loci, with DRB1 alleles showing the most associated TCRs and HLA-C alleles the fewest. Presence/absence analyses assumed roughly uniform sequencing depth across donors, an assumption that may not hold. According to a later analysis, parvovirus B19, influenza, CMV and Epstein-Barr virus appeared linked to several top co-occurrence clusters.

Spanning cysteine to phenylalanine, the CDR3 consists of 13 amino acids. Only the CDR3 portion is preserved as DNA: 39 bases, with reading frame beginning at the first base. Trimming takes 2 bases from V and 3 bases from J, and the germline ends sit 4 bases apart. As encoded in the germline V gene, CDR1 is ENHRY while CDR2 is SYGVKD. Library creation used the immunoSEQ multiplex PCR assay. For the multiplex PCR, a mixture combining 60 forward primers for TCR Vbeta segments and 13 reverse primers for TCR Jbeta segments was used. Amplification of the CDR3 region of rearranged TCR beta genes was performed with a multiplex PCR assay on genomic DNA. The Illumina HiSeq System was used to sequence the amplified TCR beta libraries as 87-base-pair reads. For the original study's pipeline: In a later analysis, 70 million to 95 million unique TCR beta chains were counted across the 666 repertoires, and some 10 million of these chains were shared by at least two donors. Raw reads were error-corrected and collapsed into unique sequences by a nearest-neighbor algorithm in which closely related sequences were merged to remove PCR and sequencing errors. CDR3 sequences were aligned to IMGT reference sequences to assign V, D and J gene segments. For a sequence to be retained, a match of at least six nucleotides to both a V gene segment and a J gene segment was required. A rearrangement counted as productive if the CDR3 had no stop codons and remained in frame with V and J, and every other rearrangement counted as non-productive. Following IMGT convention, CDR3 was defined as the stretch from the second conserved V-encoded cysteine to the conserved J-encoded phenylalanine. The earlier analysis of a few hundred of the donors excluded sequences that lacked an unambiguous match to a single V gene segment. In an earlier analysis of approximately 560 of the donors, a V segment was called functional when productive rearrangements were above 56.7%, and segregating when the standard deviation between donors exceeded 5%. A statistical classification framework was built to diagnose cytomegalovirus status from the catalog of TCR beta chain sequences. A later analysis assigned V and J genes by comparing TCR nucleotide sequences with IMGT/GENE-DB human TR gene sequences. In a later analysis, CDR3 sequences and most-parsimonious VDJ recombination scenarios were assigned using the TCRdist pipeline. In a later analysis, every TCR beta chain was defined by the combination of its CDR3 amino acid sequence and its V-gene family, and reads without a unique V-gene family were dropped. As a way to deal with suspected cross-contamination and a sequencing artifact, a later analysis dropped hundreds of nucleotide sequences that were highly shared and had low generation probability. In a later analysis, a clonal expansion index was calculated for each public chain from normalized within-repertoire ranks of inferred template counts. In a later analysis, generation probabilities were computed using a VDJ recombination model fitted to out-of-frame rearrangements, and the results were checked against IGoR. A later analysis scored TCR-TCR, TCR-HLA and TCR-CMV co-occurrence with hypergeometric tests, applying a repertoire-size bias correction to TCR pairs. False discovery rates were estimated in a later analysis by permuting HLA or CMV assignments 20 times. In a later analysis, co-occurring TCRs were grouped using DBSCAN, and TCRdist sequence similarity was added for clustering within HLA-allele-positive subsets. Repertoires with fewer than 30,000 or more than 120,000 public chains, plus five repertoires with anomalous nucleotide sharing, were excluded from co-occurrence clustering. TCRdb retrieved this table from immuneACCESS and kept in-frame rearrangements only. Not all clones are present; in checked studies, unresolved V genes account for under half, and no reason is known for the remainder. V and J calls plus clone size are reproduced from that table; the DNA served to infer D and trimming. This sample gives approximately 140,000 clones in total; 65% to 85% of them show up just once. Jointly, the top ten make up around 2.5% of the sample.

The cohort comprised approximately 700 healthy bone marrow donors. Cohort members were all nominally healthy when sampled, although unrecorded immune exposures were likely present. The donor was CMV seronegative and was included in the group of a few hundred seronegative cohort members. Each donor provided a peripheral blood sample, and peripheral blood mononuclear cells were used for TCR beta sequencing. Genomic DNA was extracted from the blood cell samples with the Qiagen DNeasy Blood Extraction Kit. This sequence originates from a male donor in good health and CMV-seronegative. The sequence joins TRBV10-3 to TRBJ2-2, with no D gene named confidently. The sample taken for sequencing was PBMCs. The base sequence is TGTGCCATCAGTGAGCGGGACACCGGGGAGCTGTTTTTT. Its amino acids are CAISERDTGELFF.